This T cell receptor beta chain was documented in a study of tumor-infiltrating lymphocytes in primary liver carcinoma. Study details: Tumor lesions were T1-T3 N0M0 and spanned roughly 4 to 10 cm. Each sample had roughly 3.65 to 7.5 million productive TCRbeta reads regardless of tissue type.

TCR beta cDNA was prepared out of around 460 ng total RNA by means of a constant-region primer. Library construction for TCR beta comprised three nested multiplex PCR rounds performed with slightly modified ARM-PCR. The first two PCR rounds, approximately 10 cycles each, used TRBV1-TRBV30 forward primers and a C-beta reverse primer. TCRdb called the multiplex PCR reads again in MiXCR, with one record for every CDR3 protein. Of hundreds of thousands of distinct CDR3 sequences in the sample, 50% to 60% were seen once. The CDR3 runs 13 residues. Germline CDR1 SGHDT, CDR2 YYEEEE. Study results and caveats: Significantly larger top-250-clone fractions were found in tumors than in blood (p = 0.039).

The study extracted blood RNA from unsorted whole blood and also extracted germline DNA. This clonotype was seen a single time. Antigen specificity is unknown. Its ends do not fully match the called genes, so a read error is possible. The chain combines TRBV5-6 with TRBJ1-3; D is unresolved. This TCR derives from a woman in her twenties or thirties with primary liver carcinoma and hepatitis B virus infection. Sequencing was carried out using peripheral blood. The CDR3 is CASSLRAGNAIYF. The CDR3 DNA reads TGTGCCAGCAGCTTACGGGCTGGAAACGCCATATATTTT.